This T cell receptor (beta chain) was documented in a study of T cells after posttransplantation cyclophosphamide. Findings and caveats of the study: Tissue-infiltrating T cells from skin or gut overlapped little with blood T cells. Donor-recipient repertoire similarity was low at 1-2 months, rising over year one. TRB clonality was highly associated with recipient CMV seropositivity and reactivation.

Some clones are missing from TCRdb's copy, which holds only in-frame ones; the method was immunoSEQ multiplex PCR. The top ten clones hold 20% to 25% of a sample with thousands of clones, about 80% of them seen once. Cyclophosphamide on days +3 and +4 followed busulfan-fludarabine conditioning and a marrow graft. J lost 6 bases, V lost 5 bases, and 5 bases had no gene match. CDR3 length equals 13 residues. Germline assignment: CDR1 SNHLY and CDR2 FYNNEI. Concerning this clone: Its antigen is unknown.

The sequencing used PBMCs, collected after allogeneic stem cell transplant with posttransplant cyclophosphamide. The J gene is TRBJ1-2, the V gene TRBV2; TRBD1 aligns across 8 bases. The clonotype originates from a female patient between 50 and 59 years old who received an allogeneic stem cell transplant from a related donor, was CMV-positive, and had no GVHD. Some of the T cells may derive from the graft donor. CDR3 loop: CASSSGTGDGYTF. The DNA of the CDR3 is TGTGCCAGCAGTTCCGGGACAGGAGATGGCTACACCTTC.